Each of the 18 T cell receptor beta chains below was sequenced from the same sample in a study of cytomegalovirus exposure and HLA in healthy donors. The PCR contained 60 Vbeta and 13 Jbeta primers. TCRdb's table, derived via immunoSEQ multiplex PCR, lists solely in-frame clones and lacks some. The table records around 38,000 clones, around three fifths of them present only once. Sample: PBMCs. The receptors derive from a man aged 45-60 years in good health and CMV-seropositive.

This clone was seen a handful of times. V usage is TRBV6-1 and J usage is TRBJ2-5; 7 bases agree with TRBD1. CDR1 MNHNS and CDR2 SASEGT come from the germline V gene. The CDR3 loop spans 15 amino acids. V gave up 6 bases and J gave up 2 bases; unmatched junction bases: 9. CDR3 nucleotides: TGTGCCAGCAGCCAAGGGGGACAGCAACAAGAGACCCAGTACTTC. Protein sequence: CASSQGGQQQETQYF.

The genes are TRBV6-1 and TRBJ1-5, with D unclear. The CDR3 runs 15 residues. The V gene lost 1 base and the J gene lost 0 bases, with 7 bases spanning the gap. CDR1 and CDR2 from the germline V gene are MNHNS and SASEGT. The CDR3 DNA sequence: TGTGCCAGCAGTGAAGTGGCGGTTAGCAATCAGCCCCAGCATTTT. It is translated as CASSEVAVSNQPQHF.

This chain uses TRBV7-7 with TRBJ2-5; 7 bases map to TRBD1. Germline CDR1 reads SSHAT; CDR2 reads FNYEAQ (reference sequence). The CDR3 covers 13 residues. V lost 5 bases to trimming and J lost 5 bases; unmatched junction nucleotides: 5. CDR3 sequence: CASSKTGDETQYF. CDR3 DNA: TGTGCCAGCAGCAAAACAGGGGACGAGACCCAGTACTTC. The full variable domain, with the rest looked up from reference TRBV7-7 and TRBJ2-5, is GAGVSQSPRYKVTKRGQDVTLRCDPISSHATLYWYQQALGQGPEFLTYFNYEAQPDKSGLPSDRFSAERPEGSISTLTIQRTEQRDSAMYRCASSKTGDETQYFGPGTRLLVL.

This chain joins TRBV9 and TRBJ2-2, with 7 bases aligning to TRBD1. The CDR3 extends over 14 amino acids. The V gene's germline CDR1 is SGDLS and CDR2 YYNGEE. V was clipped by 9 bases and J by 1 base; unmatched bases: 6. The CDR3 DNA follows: TGTGCCACCCAAGGGACAGAGAACACCGGGGAGCTGTTTTTT. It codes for CATQGTENTGELFF.

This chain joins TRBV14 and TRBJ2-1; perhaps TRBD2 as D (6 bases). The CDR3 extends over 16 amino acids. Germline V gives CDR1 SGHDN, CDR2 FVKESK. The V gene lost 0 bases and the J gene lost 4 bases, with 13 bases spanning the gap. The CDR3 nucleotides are TGTGCCAGCAGCCAAGATTCGGGACTCGCTTACAATGAGCAGTTCTTC. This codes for CASSQDSGLAYNEQFF.

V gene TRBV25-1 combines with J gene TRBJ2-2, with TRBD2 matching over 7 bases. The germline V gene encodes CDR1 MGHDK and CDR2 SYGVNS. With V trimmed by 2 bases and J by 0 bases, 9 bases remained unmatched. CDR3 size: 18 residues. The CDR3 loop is CASSEPRGRGSNTGELFF. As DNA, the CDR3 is TGTGCCAGCAGTGAACCCCGGGGGAGGGGCTCGAACACCGGGGAGCTGTTTTTT.

The DNA of the CDR3 is TGTGCCAGCAGTTACTGGCAGGGTTATGGCTACACCTTC. This codes for CASSYWQGYGYTF. The genes are TRBV6-5 and TRBJ1-2; a possible D gene is TRBD1 (5 bases). The ends were cut back, 1 base at V and 5 bases at J, with 8 bases in the middle. Germline CDR1 MNHEY, CDR2 SVGAGI. The CDR3 totals 13 residues.

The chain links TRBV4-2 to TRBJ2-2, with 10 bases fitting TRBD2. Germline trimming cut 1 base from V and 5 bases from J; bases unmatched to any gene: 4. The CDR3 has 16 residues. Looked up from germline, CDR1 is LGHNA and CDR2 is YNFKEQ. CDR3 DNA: TGTGCCAGCAGCCAAGGGCCAGCGGGGGGGACCGGGGAGCTGTTTTTT. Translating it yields CASSQGPAGGTGELFF.

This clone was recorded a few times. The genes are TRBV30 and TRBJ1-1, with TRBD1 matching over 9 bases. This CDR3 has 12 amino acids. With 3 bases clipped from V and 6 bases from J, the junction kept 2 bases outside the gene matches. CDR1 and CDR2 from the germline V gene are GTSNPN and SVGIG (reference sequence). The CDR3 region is CAWRGTGSEAFF. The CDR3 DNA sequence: TGTGCCTGGAGGGGGACAGGGTCTGAAGCTTTCTTT.

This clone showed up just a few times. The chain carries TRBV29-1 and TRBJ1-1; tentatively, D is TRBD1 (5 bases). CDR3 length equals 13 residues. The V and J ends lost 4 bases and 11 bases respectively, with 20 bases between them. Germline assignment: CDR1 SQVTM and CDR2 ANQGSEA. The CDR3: CSVGSAPGGSAFF. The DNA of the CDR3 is TGCAGCGTTGGAAGTGCCCCGGGGGGATCCGCTTTCTTT. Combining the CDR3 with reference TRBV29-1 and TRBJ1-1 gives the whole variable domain SAVISQKPSRDICQRGTSLTIQCQVDSQVTMMFWYRQQPGQSLTLIATANQGSEATYESGFVIDKFPISRPNLTFSTLTVSNMSPEDSSIYLCSVGSAPGGSAFFGQGTRLTVV.

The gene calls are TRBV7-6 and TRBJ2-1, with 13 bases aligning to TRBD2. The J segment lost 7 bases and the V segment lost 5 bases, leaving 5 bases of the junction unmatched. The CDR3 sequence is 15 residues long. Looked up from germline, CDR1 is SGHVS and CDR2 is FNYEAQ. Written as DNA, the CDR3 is TGTGCCAGCAGCACTAGGACTAGCGGGGGAAATGAGCAGTTCTTC. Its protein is CASSTRTSGGNEQFF.

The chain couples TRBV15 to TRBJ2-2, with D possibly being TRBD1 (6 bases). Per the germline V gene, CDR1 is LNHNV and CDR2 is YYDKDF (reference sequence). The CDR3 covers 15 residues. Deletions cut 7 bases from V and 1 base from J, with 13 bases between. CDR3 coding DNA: TGTGCCACCACTCCGGGGACAAAGAACACCGGGGAGCTGTTTTTT. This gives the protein CATTPGTKNTGELFF.

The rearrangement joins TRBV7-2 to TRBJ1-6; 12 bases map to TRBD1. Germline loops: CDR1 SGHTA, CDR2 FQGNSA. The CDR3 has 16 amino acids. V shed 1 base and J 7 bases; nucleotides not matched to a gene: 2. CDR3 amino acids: CASSLVGTGGNSPLHF. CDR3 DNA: TGTGCCAGCAGCTTAGTTGGGACAGGGGGCAATTCACCCCTCCACTTT.

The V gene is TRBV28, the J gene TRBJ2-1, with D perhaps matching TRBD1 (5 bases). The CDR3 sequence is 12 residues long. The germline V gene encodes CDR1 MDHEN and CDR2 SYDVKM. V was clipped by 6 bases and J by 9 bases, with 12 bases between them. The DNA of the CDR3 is TGTGCCAGCAGCTTAGGACATACTGAGCAGTTCTTC. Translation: CASSLGHTEQFF.

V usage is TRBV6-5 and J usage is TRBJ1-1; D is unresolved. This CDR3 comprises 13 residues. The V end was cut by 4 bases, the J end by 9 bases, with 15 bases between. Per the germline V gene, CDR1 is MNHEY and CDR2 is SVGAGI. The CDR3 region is CASSSGLPPKAFF. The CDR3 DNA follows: TGTGCCAGCAGTTCCGGACTGCCACCCAAAGCTTTCTTT.

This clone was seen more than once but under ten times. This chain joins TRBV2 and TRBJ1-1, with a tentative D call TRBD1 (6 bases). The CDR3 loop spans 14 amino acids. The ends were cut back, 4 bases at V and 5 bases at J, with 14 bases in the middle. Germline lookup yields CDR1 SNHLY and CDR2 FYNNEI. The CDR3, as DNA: TGTGCCAGCAGTGCCGGCGGGGGGCGGACTGAAGCTTTCTTT. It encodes CASSAGGGRTEAFF.

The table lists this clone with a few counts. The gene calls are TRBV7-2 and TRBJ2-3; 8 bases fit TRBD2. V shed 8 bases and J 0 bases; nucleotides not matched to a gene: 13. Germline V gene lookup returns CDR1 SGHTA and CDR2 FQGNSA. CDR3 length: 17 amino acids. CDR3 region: CASAGLATTGSTDTQYF. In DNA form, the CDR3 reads TGTGCCAGCGCTGGACTAGCCACAACGGGGAGCACAGATACGCAGTATTTT.

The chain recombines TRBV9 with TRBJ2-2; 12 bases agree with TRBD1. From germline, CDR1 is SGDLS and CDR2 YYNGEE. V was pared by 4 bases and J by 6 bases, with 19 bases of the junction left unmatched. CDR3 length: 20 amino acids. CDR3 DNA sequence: TGTGCCAGCAGCTTGAGGAACCGGGACAGGGGGCCGTTTTCACCCGGGGAGCTGTTTTTT. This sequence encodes CASSLRNRDRGPFSPGELFF.